This T cell receptor beta chain derives from a study of spatial heterogeneity in lung cancer (dated by TCRdb to the late 2010s). For the wider study: Beta-chain transcripts were consistently detected in greater numbers than alpha-chain transcripts, which likely reflected higher beta-chain transcript abundance. In the raw uncorrected reads, each unique combination of TCR and UMI appeared on average more than ten times. The study quantitatively compared TCR alpha and beta repertoires across multiple tumor regions, matched nontumor lung and blood in non-small cell lung cancer. The study linked features of the TCR repertoire to counts of nonsynonymous mutations, which were determined by whole-exome sequencing of tumor tissue. At surgery, some 200 tumor regions, 64 matched nontumor lung samples and 56 PBMC samples were TCR-sequenced for both alpha and beta chains.

Beyond this particular receptor, the publication reports: Confirming at a functional level the hypothesis that regional TCRs recognize regional mutations was considered to require additional single-cell paired TCR alpha and beta sequencing.

The method behind the library was 5' RACE. The listed sequencing device is NextSeq 500. To allow correction of PCR and sequencing errors, the TCR library protocol tagged every TCR cDNA molecule with a unique molecular identifier. As for the authors' bioinformatics: TCR identification, UMI-based error correction and CDR3 extraction were performed with Decombinator tools. TCRs above a frequency of 2 per 1,000, corresponding to the top 1% of the tumor frequency distribution, were defined as expanded. Rényi diversity was computed with the R vegan package after subsampling each repertoire 100 times to 5,000 TCRs. CDR3 similarity networks were constructed using string-kernel similarity of amino acid triplets, with links drawn between CDR3s whose pairwise similarity was above 0.82. TCRdb reanalyzed the raw reads on its own, using fastp at Q25 for trimming and MiXCR for clone calling, and kept in-frame beta chains. Identical CDR3 protein sequences are pooled into one entry, listed with their most common genes and DNA. The V and J calls come from TCRdb's annotation, not from the publication. The sample table holds around 6,600 distinct CDR3 sequences, of which approximately 5% were seen once. 8% to 8.5% of the sample belongs to the ten largest clones.

With regard to this clonotype: The target of this receptor is not known. Likely a read error: the CDR3 ends without its conserved phenylalanine or tryptophan.

Sample time point, as interpreted from the label and publication: sample taken at primary tumor resection. TCR sequencing used whole RNA extracted from tumor and nontumor lung tissue, or from cryopreserved PBMC samples, without cell sorting. Samples were obtained from over 70 patients with early-stage, untreated non-small cell lung cancer from the lung TRACERx cohort. Only patients with enough RNA available from two or more tumor regions were chosen for TCR sequencing. Before selection, tumor and adjacent nontumor lung specimens were reviewed by a lung pathologist. V is pruned by 6 bases and J by 6 bases, leaving 4 bases of the junction without a gene match. Taken from the germline V gene, the CDR1 and CDR2 loops are MNHEY and SVGEGT. The CDR3 comprises 13 residues, both ends counted. Only the CDR3 DNA stays, 39 bases, in frame from base 1.

This receptor was obtained from a female donor with early-stage non-small cell lung cancer. Sequenced here: normal lung tissue next to the tumor, sampled at surgery. Here the chain combines TRBV6-2 or TRBV6-3 and TRBJ2-3, with 9 junctional bases fitting TRBD2. The CDR3 sequence is CASRIAGEDTQYS. The sequenced DNA is TGTGCCAGCAGGATAGCGGGAGAGGATACGCAGTATTCT.